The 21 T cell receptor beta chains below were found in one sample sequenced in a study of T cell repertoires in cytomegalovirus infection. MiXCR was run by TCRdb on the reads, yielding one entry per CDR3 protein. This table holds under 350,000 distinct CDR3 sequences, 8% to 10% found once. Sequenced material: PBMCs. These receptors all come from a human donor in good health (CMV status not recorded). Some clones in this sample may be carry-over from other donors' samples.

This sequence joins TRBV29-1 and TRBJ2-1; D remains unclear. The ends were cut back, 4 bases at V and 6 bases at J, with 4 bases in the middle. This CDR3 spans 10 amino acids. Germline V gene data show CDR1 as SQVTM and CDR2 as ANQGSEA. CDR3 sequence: CSVGPNEQFF. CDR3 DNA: TGCAGCGTTGGACCCAATGAGCAGTTCTTC.

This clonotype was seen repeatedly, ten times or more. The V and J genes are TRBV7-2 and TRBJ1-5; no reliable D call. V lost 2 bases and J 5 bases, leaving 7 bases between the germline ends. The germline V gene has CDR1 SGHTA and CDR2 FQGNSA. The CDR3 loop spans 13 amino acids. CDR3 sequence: CASSLSTDQPQHF. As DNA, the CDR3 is TGTGCCAGCAGCTTATCCACAGATCAGCCCCAGCATTTT.

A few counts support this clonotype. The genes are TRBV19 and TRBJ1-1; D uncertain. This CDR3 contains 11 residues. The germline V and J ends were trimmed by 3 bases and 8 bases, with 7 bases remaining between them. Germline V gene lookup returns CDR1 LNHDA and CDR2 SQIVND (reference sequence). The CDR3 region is CASSIKLEAFF. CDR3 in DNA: TGTGCCAGTAGTATCAAGCTAGAAGCTTTCTTT.

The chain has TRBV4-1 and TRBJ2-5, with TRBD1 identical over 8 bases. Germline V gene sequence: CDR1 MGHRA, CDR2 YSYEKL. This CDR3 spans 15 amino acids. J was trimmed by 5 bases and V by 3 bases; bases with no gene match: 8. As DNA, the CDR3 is TGCGCCAGCAGCCAGGAAACAGGGGGTATCGAGACCCAGTACTTC. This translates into CASSQETGGIETQYF.

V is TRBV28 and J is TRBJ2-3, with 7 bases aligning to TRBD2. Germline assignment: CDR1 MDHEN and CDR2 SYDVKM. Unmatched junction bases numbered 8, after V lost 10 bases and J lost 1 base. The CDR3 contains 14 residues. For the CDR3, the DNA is TGTGCCACCAAAATTCGGGGGGGCACAGATACGCAGTATTTT. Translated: CATKIRGGTDTQYF.

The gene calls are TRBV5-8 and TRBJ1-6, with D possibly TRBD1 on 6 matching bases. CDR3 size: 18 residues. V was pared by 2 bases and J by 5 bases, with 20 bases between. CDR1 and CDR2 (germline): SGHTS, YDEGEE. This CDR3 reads CASSLWFGGGKDNSPLHF. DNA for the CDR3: TGTGCCAGCAGCTTATGGTTTGGTGGGGGCAAGGATAATTCACCCCTCCACTTT.

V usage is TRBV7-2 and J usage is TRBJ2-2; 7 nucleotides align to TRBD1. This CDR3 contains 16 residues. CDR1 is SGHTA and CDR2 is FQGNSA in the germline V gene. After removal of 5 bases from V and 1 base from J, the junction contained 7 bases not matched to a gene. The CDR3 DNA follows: TGTGCCAGCAGCCAACCGGGACAGCTGAACACCGGGGAGCTGTTTTTT. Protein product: CASSQPGQLNTGELFF.

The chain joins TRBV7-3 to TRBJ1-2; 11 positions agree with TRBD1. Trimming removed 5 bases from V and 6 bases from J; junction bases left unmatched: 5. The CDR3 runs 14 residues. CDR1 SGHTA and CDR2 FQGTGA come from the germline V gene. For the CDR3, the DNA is TGTGCCAGCAGCCTGGACAGGGGGCACGATGGCTACACCTTC. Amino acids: CASSLDRGHDGYTF. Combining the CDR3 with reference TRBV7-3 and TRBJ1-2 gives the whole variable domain GAGVSQTPSNKVTEKGKYVELRCDPISGHTALYWYRQSLGQGPEFLIYFQGTGAADDSGLPNDRFFAVRPEGSVSTLKIQRTERGDSAVYLCASSLDRGHDGYTFGSGTRLTVV.

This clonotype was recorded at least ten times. CDR3 DNA sequence: TGTGCCAGCAGCCCCACGGGAGGTAGTAAATATTACAATGAGCAGTTCTTC. Translated, it gives CASSPTGGSKYYNEQFF. The rearrangement links TRBV7-2 to TRBJ2-1; TRBD2 aligns across 7 bases. Germline-derived CDR1 and CDR2 are SGHTA and FQGNSA. The V and J ends lost 5 bases and 4 bases, in that order; junction bases with no gene match: 14. There are 17 residues in the CDR3. Full variable domain (missing parts from reference TRBV7-2 and TRBJ2-1): GAGVSQSPSNKVTEKGKDVELRCDPISGHTALYWYRQSLGQGLEFLIYFQGNSAPDKSGLPSDRFSAERTGGSVSTLTIQRTQQEDSAVYLCASSPTGGSKYYNEQFFGPGTRLTVL.

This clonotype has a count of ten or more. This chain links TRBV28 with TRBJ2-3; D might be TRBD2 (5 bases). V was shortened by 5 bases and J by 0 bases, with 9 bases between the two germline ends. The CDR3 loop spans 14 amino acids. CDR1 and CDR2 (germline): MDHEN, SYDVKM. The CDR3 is CASSRRTSTDTQYF. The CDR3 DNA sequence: TGTGCCAGCAGTCGGCGGACTAGCACAGATACGCAGTATTTT.

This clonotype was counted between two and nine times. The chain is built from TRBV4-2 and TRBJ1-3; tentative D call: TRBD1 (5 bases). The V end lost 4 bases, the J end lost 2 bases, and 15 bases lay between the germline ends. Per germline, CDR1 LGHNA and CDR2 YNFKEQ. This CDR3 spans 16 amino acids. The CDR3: CASSLELWGTGNTIYF. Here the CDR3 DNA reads TGTGCCAGCAGCCTCGAATTATGGGGGACTGGAAACACCATATATTTT.

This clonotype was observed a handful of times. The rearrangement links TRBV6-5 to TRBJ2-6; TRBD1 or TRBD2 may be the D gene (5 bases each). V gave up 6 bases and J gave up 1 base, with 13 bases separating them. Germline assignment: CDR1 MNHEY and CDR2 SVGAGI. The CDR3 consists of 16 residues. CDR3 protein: CASRGPGSSGANVLTF. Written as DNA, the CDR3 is TGTGCCAGCAGGGGACCGGGGTCGTCTGGGGCCAACGTCCTGACTTTC.

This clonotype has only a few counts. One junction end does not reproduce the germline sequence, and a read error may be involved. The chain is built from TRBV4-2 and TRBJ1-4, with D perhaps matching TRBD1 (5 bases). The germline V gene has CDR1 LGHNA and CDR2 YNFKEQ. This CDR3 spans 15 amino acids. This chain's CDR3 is CASSEEQATNEKLFF. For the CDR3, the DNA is TGTGCCAGCAGCGAAGAACAGGCAACTAATGAAAAACTGTTTTTT.

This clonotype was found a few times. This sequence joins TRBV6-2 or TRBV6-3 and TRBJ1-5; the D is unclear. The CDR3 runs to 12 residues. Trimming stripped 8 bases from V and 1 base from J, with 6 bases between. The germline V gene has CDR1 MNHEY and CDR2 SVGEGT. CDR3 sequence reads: CASSESNQPQHF. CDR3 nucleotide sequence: TGTGCCAGCTCGGAGAGCAATCAGCCCCAGCATTTT.

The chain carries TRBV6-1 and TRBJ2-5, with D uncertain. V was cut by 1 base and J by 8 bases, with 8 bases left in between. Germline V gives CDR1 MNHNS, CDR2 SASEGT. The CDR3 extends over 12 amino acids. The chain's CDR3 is CASSEGSPTQYF. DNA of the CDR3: TGTGCCAGCAGTGAAGGGTCACCCACCCAGTACTTC.

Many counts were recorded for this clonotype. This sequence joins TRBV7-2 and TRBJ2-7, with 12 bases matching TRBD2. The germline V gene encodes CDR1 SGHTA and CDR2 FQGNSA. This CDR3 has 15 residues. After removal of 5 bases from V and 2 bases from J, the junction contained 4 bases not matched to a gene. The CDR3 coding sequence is TGTGCCAGCAGCATAGGACTAGCGGGACCCTACGAGCAGTACTTC. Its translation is CASSIGLAGPYEQYF.

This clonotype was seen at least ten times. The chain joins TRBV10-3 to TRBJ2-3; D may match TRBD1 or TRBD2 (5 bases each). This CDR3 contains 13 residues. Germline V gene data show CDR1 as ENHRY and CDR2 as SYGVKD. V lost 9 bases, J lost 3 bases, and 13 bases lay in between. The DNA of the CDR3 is TGTGCCATTGCCGGGGCCCCGACAGATACGCAGTATTTT. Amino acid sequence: CAIAGAPTDTQYF.

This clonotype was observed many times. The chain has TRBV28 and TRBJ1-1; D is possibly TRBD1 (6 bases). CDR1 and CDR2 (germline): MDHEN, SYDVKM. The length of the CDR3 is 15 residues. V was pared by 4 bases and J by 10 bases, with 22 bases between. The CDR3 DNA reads TGTGCCAGCAGTTCCTTTTCGTACAGGGAGGACGTAGCTTTCTTT. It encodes CASSSFSYREDVAFF.

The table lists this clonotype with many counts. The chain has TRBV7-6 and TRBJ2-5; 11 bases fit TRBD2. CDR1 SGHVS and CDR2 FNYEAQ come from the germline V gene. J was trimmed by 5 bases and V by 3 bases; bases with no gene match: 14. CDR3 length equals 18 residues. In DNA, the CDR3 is TGTGCCAGCAGCTTTTTAGCGGGAGGGCGTGGATTCGGCGAGACCCAGTACTTC. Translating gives CASSFLAGGRGFGETQYF.

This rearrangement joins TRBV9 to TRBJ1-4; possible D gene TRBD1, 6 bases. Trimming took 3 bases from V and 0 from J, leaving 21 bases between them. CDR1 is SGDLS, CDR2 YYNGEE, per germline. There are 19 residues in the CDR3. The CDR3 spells CASSARGGSVLATNEKLFF. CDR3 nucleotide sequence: TGTGCCAGCAGCGCCAGGGGAGGAAGTGTTTTAGCAACTAATGAAAAACTGTTTTTT.

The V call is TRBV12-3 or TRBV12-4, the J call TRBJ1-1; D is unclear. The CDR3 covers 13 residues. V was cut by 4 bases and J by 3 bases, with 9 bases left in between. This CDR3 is CASSSPPYTEAFF. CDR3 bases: TGTGCCAGCAGTTCCCCACCCTACACTGAAGCTTTCTTT.